This entry lists 32 T cell receptor beta chains sequenced from one sample in a study of blood T cells in healthy people across ages (dated by TCRdb to 2015 to 2017). Libraries were built with 5' RACE. The instrument was an Illumina HiSeq 2500. A second PCR of roughly 7 to 11 cycles was run with a J-beta primer mix and a sample-barcoded 5' primer. The raw public reads went through TCRdb reprocessing: fastp at Q25, MiXCR clone calling, in-frame beta chains kept. Merged by CDR3 protein, the rows form single entries marked with the most common genes and DNA. A total of fewer than 800,000 distinct CDR3 sequences appear in this sample, roughly 32% of them only once. The ten biggest clones cover 15% to 17% of the sample. Sequenced input: blood. The receptor source for this set is a woman of 80 years or more in good health. Donor details come from another sample of the same person, matched by shared clones.

The chain is built from TRBV2 and TRBJ2-5; no definite D call. V dropped 6 bases and J dropped 2 bases, with 10 bases sitting between them. The CDR3 consists of 13 residues. Per the germline V gene, CDR1 is SNHLY and CDR2 is FYNNEI. The DNA of the CDR3 is TGTGCCAGCAGGACCAACAGACAAGAGACCCAGTACTTC. It specifies CASRTNRQETQYF.

This clonotype was seen many times. V and J are TRBV4-2 and TRBJ2-1, with 7 bases lining up with TRBD1. The CDR3 is 15 residues long. Germline CDR1 reads LGHNA; CDR2 reads YNFKEQ. V gave up 6 bases and J gave up 3 bases; unmatched junction bases: 8. The CDR3 DNA sequence: TGTGCCAGCAGTCTCCCGGACAGGAACTACAATGAGCAGTTCTTC. Translating gives CASSLPDRNYNEQFF.

This clonotype was observed at least ten times. The V and J genes are TRBV5-4 and TRBJ2-7, with D perhaps TRBD1 (5 bases). The germline V gene has CDR1 SGHNT and CDR2 YYREEE (reference sequence). CDR3 length: 14 residues. Trimming pared 3 bases from V and 5 bases from J, leaving 15 bases between. CDR3 DNA: TGTGCCAGCAGCTCGGAACCCGACAGCCACGAGCAGTACTTC. This gives the protein CASSSEPDSHEQYF.

The table lists this clonotype with many counts. The chain is built from TRBV7-3 and TRBJ2-3, with 15 bases lining up with TRBD2. Germline loops: CDR1 SGHTA, CDR2 FQGTGA. J was trimmed by 4 bases and V by 5 bases; bases with no gene match: 4. The CDR3 length is 16 residues. The DNA of the CDR3 is TGTGCCAGCAGCGCGGGACTAGCGGGGGGCTCAGATACGCAGTATTTT. This encodes CASSAGLAGGSDTQYF.

The rearrangement links TRBV2 to TRBJ2-6; a weak D match, TRBD2 (6 bases). Germline assignment: CDR1 SNHLY and CDR2 FYNNEI. CDR3 length equals 16 residues. V gave up 6 bases and J gave up 0 bases, with 12 bases separating them. CDR3 DNA sequence: TGTGCCAGCAGGCGGGACTCCGACTCTGGGGCCAACGTCCTGACTTTC. This translates into CASRRDSDSGANVLTF.

This clonotype was seen many times. CDR3 bases: TGCAGCCCCCAACGGACTAGCGGTAACAATGAGCAGTTCTTC. Its protein is CSPQRTSGNNEQFF. J is TRBJ2-1 and V is TRBV20-1, with 10 bases aligning to TRBD2. The CDR3 extends over 14 amino acids. CDR1 is DFQATT, CDR2 SNEGSKA, per germline (reference sequence).

This clonotype came up many times. The V and J genes are TRBV9 and TRBJ1-1, with D maybe TRBD1 (5 bases). This CDR3 has 15 residues. Trimming took off 4 bases at V and 4 bases at J, with 17 bases between the two ends. From germline, CDR1 is SGDLS and CDR2 YYNGEE. The CDR3 nucleotides read TGTGCCAGCAGCCAGAGGGCCGGGGGGGGCACTGAAGCTTTCTTT. Amino acids: CASSQRAGGGTEAFF.

This clonotype turned up a few times. In nucleotides, the CDR3 is TGTGCCAGCAGCTTAGGGTGGCAGGGTGATGAAGCTTTCTTT. Translating gives CASSLGWQGDEAFF. The chain combines TRBV7-9 with TRBJ1-1; D possibly corresponds to TRBD1 (5 bases). V was cut by 1 base and J by 7 bases, with 13 bases left in between. CDR3 length equals 14 residues. Germline loops: CDR1 SEHNR, CDR2 FQNEAQ (reference sequence).

This clonotype has ten or more counts. The chain has TRBV3-1 and TRBJ2-6; D remains ambiguous. This CDR3 region has 12 residues. The ends were cut back, 1 base at V and 5 bases at J, with 0 bases in the middle. Germline-derived CDR1 and CDR2 are LGHDT and YNNKEL (reference sequence). This chain's CDR3 is CASSQGANVLTF. CDR3 nucleotides: TGTGCCAGCAGCCAAGGGGCCAACGTCCTGACTTTC.

To note about this clonotype: The junction shows a germline mismatch at one end, possibly a read error. V is TRBV20-1 and J is TRBJ2-4; TRBD2 matches 9 bases. In germline, CDR1 is DFQATT, CDR2 SNEGSKA (reference sequence). The CDR3 sequence is 15 residues long. CDR3 nucleotide sequence: TGCAGTGTCCCGAAAGTAGCGGGAGTAAGGCACGAGCAGTATTTC. Protein product: CSVPKVAGVRHEQYF.

This clonotype was counted at least ten times. The chain employs TRBV7-2 and TRBJ2-1; TRBD2 aligns across 11 bases. The CDR3 is 15 residues long. Germline CDR1 SGHTA, CDR2 FQGNSA. The ends lost 6 bases at V and 5 bases at J; junction bases unmatched: 6. The CDR3 DNA reads as TGTGCCAGCAGGGATAGCGGGGGGGCGGACAATGAGCAGTTCTTC. Translation: CASRDSGGADNEQFF.

V and J are TRBV6-6 and TRBJ1-2; 7 positions agree with TRBD1. CDR1 is MNHNY and CDR2 is SVGAGI in the germline V gene (reference sequence). The CDR3 is 15 residues long. The J segment lost 10 bases and the V segment lost 4 bases, leaving 15 bases of the junction unmatched. The CDR3 nucleotides read TGTGCCAGCAGTTTCCGCGGACAGGAGGCGGCCCCCTACACCTTC. It codes for CASSFRGQEAAPYTF.

This chain links TRBV20-1 with TRBJ1-5; no firm D call. This CDR3 comprises 14 residues. V was cut by 4 bases and J by 5 bases, with 15 bases left in between. Germline V gene sequence: CDR1 DFQATT, CDR2 SNEGSKA (reference sequence). CDR3 loop: CSAIRAQSDQPQHF. CDR3 DNA: TGCAGTGCTATCCGGGCACAGTCTGATCAGCCCCAGCATTTT.

V and J are TRBV27 and TRBJ1-4; D possibly corresponds to TRBD1 (5 bases). The CDR3 consists of 15 residues. V gave up 0 bases and J gave up 8 bases, with 13 bases separating them. CDR1 is MNHEY and CDR2 is SMNVEV in the germline V gene (reference sequence). This chain's CDR3 is CASSLSGRVGEKLFF. The CDR3 bases are TGTGCCAGCAGTTTATCCGGCAGGGTGGGCGAAAAACTGTTTTTT.

This clonotype was counted only a few times. This clone may be a read error of a much larger clone one base away. The chain uses TRBV2 and TRBJ2-5; D unresolved. Near its end, the DNA agrees better with TRBJ2-7, so the J call may be wrong. Germline CDR1 reads SNHLY; CDR2 reads FYNNEI. This CDR3 has 14 residues. The CDR3 protein is CASSLVLRTGEQYF. CDR3 sequence (DNA): TGTGCCAGCAGTTTAGTTTTGAGGACGGGCGAGCAGTACTTC.

V gene TRBV19 combines with J gene TRBJ2-4; D is uncertain. The end of the DNA is better explained by TRBJ2-7, so the J call may be wrong. Germline CDR1 LNHDA, CDR2 SQIVND (reference sequence). The CDR3 runs 15 residues. The CDR3 coding sequence is TGTGCCAGCAAGTTCGGCTTCTCGGAGTCCTACGAGCAGTACTTC. Translation: CASKFGFSESYEQYF.

The rearrangement joins TRBV5-1 to TRBJ2-3; TRBD2 agrees at 9 bases. Germline-derived CDR1 and CDR2 are SGHRS and YFSETQ. The CDR3 loop spans 17 amino acids. Germline trimming cut 2 bases from V and 0 bases from J; bases unmatched to any gene: 7. CDR3: CASSFSWTSESTDTQYF. CDR3 coding DNA: TGCGCCAGCAGCTTTTCCTGGACTAGCGAGAGCACAGATACGCAGTATTTT. Variable domain in full (rest from reference TRBV5-1 and TRBJ2-3): KAGVTQTPRYLIKTRGQQVTLSCSPISGHRSVSWYQQTPGQGLQFLFEYFSETQRNKGNFPGRFSGRQFSNSRSEMNVSTLELGDSALYLCASSFSWTSESTDTQYFGPGTRLTVL.

This clonotype was detected ten times or more. V is TRBV29-1 and J is TRBJ2-1; D perhaps matches TRBD1 (5 bases). V was shortened by 3 bases and J by 7 bases, with 16 bases between the two germline ends. The germline gives CDR1 SQVTM, CDR2 ANQGSEA. This CDR3 has 14 amino acids. The CDR3 DNA sequence: TGCAGCGTTGAGGAGCAGGGAATGGGGAATGAGCAGTTCTTC. Protein product: CSVEEQGMGNEQFF.

V gene TRBV6-6 combines with J gene TRBJ1-4, with a possible D match to TRBD1 (6 bases). The CDR3 sequence is 14 residues long. In germline, CDR1 is MNHNY, CDR2 SVGAGI (reference sequence). CDR3: CAGRGHATNEKLFF. The CDR3 region has the DNA TGTGCAGGCAGGGGTCACGCAACTAATGAAAAACTGTTTTTT.

Ten or more counts support this clonotype. V usage is TRBV30 and J usage is TRBJ2-6, with 8 bases identical to TRBD1. Germline assignment: CDR1 GTSNPN and CDR2 SVGIG (reference sequence). The CDR3 consists of 15 residues. J gave up 2 bases and V 1 base, and 1 base lay outside the gene matches. The CDR3 sequence: CAWSAGGAGANVLTF. The CDR3, as DNA: TGTGCCTGGAGTGCAGGGGGCGCTGGGGCCAACGTCCTGACTTTC.

The sample holds many counts of this clonotype. This rearrangement joins TRBV18 to TRBJ2-7; tentatively, D is TRBD1 or TRBD2 (5 bases each). Between the trimmed V and J ends, which lost 8 bases and 4 bases, there was a span of 12 bases. Germline values: CDR1 KGHSH, CDR2 LQKENI. The CDR3 length is 12 residues. The chain's CDR3 is CASSPGPYEQYF. CDR3 bases: TGTGCCAGCAGTCCGGGGCCATACGAGCAGTACTTC.

Of note for this clonotype: This may arise from a read error, as a much more abundant clone is one base away. The V call is TRBV15, the J call TRBJ1-2; D perhaps matches TRBD1 (6 bases). CDR3 length equals 16 residues. Germline CDR1 reads LNHNV; CDR2 reads YYDKDF (reference sequence). This chain's CDR3 is CATSGQAETGNYDYTF. CDR3 sequence (DNA): TGTGCCACCAGCGGACAAGCGGAAACAGGGAACTATGACTACACCTTC.

Remarks on this clonotype: Since a much larger clone is just one base distant, this may be a read error. The chain is built from TRBV29-1 and TRBJ1-4; 7 positions agree with TRBD1. The germline gives CDR1 SQVTM, CDR2 ANQGSEA. The CDR3 loop spans 13 amino acids. CDR3 bases: TGCGGCGCCGGACAGGAGACAGGGGAAAAACTGTTTTTT. Encoded protein: CGAGQETGEKLFF.

Ten or more counts support this clonotype. The chain uses TRBV20-1 and TRBJ1-2; no reliable D call. CDR1 DFQATT and CDR2 SNEGSKA come from the germline V gene (reference sequence). The V end was cut by 0 bases, the J end by 0 bases, with 8 bases between. The CDR3 has 14 amino acids. CDR3 nucleotides: TGCAGTGCTAGAGATCCCACAGCTAACTATGGCTACACCTTC. Protein product: CSARDPTANYGYTF.

The rearrangement uses TRBV20-1 and TRBJ2-7; 11 bases line up with TRBD2. This CDR3 has 14 amino acids. The germline V gene encodes CDR1 DFQATT and CDR2 SNEGSKA (reference sequence). V shed 3 bases, J shed 3 bases, and the junction held 4 bases outside the gene matches. The CDR3 is CSASGSGGGYEQYF. The DNA of the CDR3 is TGCAGTGCTAGTGGTAGCGGGGGGGGCTACGAGCAGTACTTC.

This clonotype came up many times. This chain connects TRBV5-6 to TRBJ1-5; 9 nucleotides align to TRBD1. Germline V CDR1 and CDR2: SGHDT, YYEEEE. V shed 2 bases, J shed 5 bases, and the junction held 8 bases outside the gene matches. The CDR3 is 16 amino acids. The CDR3 nucleotides are TGTGCCAGCAGCTTCACAGGGGGCGCGGAGTATCAGCCCCAGCATTTT. Amino acid sequence: CASSFTGGAEYQPQHF.

Only a few counts were recorded for this clonotype. A much larger clonotype is one base distant, so this may be a read error. The V and J genes are TRBV9 and TRBJ2-1; no firm D call. The J call may not be correct, given that the DNA end is closer to TRBJ2-7. The V gene's germline CDR1 is SGDLS and CDR2 YYNGEE. The CDR3 runs to 15 residues. The CDR3 coding sequence is TGTGCCAGGGCCAGGCAGCAGAACAAGTACAATGAGCAGTACTTC. It translates to CARARQQNKYNEQYF.

This clonotype has more than one count but fewer than ten. This may be a read error, as it is one base from a much larger clone. The V and J genes are TRBV5-1 and TRBJ2-5; 13 positions agree with TRBD2. The junction had 12 bases not matched to a gene; V was cut back by 2 bases and J by 11 bases. The germline V gene has CDR1 SGHRS and CDR2 YFSETQ. This CDR3 is built from 16 residues. The CDR3 protein is CASSFGLAGVYNEQYF. In DNA form, the CDR3 reads TGCGCCAGCAGCTTCGGACTAGCGGGGGTCTACAATGAGCAGTACTTC.

About this clonotype: Possible read error: a much larger clone is one base away. The CDR3 spells CASSPRNLLTNTGELFF. The CDR3 DNA is TGTGCCAGCAGCCCGAGGAATTTGCTGACGAACACCGGGGAGCTGTTTTTT. The chain is built from TRBV7-2 and TRBJ2-2, with D hard to call. Trimming left V 5 bases short and J 0 bases short, with 16 bases between. Germline CDR1 SGHTA, CDR2 FQGNSA. CDR3 length equals 17 residues. Filled out from reference TRBV7-2 and TRBJ2-2, the complete variable domain reads GAGVSQSPSNKVTEKGKDVELRCDPISGHTALYWYRQSLGQGLEFLIYFQGNSAPDKSGLPSDRFSAERTGGSVSTLTIQRTQQEDSAVYLCASSPRNLLTNTGELFFGEGSRLTVL.

As to this clonotype: Mismatch with germline at one junction end may stem from a read error. The chain joins TRBV3-1 to TRBJ2-7; no clear D gene. The CDR3 spans 12 residues. The germline CDR1 and CDR2 sequences are LGHDT and YNNKEL (reference sequence). Here the CDR3 DNA reads TGTGTCAGCAGCCAAGTTAACAACGAGCAGTACTTC. It encodes CVSSQVNNEQYF.

This clonotype was observed a handful of times. The chain carries TRBV20-1 and TRBJ1-1; D is possibly TRBD1 (5 bases). The CDR3 has 13 residues. Germline V gene lookup returns CDR1 DFQATT and CDR2 SNEGSKA (reference sequence). The V end lost 1 base, the J end lost 5 bases, and 11 bases lay between the germline ends. CDR3 sequence reads: CSARGRGPTEAFF. The CDR3 DNA follows: TGCAGTGCTAGAGGGAGGGGTCCTACTGAAGCTTTCTTT.

In regard to this clonotype: A read error may be the cause here, since a much bigger clone is one base away. This CDR3 fails to terminate in the conserved phenylalanine or tryptophan, so it likely reflects a read error. The rearrangement joins TRBV3-1 to TRBJ2-3; no firm D call. The length of the CDR3 is 14 residues. CDR1 and CDR2 from the germline V gene are LGHDT and YNNKEL (reference sequence). V was pared by 4 bases and J by 5 bases, with 13 bases between. The CDR3 sequence is CASSPPDREDTQYS. Written as DNA, the CDR3 is TGTGCCAGCAGCCCCCCGGACCGTGAAGATACGCAGTATTCT.